This T cell receptor (beta chain) was observed in a study of identical twins. This clonotype was counted ten times or more. Its antigen is unknown. Donors were all healthy Caucasians. General study points: A cross-sectional statistical analysis, not follow-up of the same donors, supported the conclusions.

From the 5' RACE reads, TCRdb called clonotypes with MiXCR, one entry per CDR3 protein. The sample includes a few hundred thousand distinct CDR3 sequences, more than 9% of them seen just once. The germline gives CDR1 SGHRS, CDR2 YFSETQ. V was cut by 5 bases and J by 13 bases, with 13 bases left in between. This CDR3 comprises 11 residues. The same data also went into a second study, on yellow fever vaccine responses in identical twins.

Material for sequencing was CD8+ T cells sorted from blood. V is TRBV5-1 and J is TRBJ2-1, with a tentative D call TRBD2 (6 bases). The receptor comes from a young woman in good health. The CDR3 sequence: CASRRRGYQFF. In nucleotides, the CDR3 is TGCGCCAGCAGGAGGAGGGGTTATCAGTTCTTC.